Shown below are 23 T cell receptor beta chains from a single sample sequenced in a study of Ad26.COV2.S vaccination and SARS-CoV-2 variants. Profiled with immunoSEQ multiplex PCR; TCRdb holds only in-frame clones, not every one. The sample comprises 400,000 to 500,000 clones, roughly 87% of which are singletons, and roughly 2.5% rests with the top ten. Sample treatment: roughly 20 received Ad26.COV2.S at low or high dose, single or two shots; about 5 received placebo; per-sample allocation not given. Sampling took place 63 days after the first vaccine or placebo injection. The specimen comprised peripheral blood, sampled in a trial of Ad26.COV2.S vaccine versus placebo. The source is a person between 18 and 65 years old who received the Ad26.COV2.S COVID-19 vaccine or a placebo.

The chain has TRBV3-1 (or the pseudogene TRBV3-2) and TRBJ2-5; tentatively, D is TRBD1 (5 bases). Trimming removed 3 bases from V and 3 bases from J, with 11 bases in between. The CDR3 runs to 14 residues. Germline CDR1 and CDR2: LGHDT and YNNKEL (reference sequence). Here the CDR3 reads CASSQAGREETQYF. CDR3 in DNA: TGTGCCAGCAGCCAGGCAGGGCGAGAAGAGACCCAGTACTTC.

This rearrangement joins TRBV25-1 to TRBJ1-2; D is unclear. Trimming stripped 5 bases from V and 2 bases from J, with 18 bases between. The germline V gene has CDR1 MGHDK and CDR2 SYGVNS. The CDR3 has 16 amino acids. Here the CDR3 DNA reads TGTGCCAGCAGTCCTGCTGGGCACGGCTTAAACTATGGCTACACCTTC. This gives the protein CASSPAGHGLNYGYTF.

CDR3 bases: TGTGCCAGCAGTCAGGCGGCGGCAAGCAATCAGCCCCAGCATTTT. This encodes CASSQAAASNQPQHF. V gene TRBV6-6 combines with J gene TRBJ1-5, with D unresolved. V lost 5 bases and J lost 1, with 12 bases in between. CDR3 length equals 15 residues. Germline CDR1 is MNHNY and CDR2 is SVGAGI (reference sequence).

DNA of the CDR3: TGTGCCAGCAGAAGCAAACAGGGGTTTAATTCACCCCTCCACTTT. It yields the protein CASRSKQGFNSPLHF. The chain links TRBV2 to TRBJ1-6; 7 bases line up with TRBD1. Unmatched junction bases numbered 8, after V lost 6 bases and J lost 6 bases. The germline gives CDR1 SNHLY, CDR2 FYNNEI. The CDR3 spans 15 residues.

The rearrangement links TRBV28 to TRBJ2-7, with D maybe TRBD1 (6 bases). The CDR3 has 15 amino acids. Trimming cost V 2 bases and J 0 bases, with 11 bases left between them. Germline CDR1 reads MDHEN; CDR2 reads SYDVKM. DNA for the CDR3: TGTGCCAGCAGTTTAGCAGGGGCGAGCTCCTACGAGCAGTACGTC. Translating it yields CASSLAGASSYEQYV.

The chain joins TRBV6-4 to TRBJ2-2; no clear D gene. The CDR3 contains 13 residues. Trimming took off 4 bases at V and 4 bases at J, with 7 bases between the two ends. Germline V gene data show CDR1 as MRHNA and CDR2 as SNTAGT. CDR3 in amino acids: CASSVTPTGELFF. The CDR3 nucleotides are TGTGCCAGCAGTGTAACCCCCACCGGGGAGCTGTTTTTT.

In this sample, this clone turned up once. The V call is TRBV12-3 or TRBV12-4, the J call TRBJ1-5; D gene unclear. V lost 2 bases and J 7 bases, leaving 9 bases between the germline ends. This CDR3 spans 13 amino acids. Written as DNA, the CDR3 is TGTGCCAGCAGTTTACTGGTTAGCCAGCCCCAGCATTTT. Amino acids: CASSLLVSQPQHF.

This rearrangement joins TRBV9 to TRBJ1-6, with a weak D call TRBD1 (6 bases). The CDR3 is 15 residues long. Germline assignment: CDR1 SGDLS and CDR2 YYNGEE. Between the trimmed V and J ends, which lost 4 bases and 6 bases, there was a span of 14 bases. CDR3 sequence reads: CASSPQGGSNSPLHF. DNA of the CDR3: TGTGCCAGCAGCCCCCAAGGGGGAAGTAATTCACCCCTCCACTTT.

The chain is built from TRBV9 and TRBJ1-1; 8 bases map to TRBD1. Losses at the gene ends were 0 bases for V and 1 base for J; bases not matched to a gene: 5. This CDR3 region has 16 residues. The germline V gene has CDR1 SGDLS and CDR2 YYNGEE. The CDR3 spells CASSVDPGTGNTEAFF. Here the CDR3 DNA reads TGTGCCAGCAGCGTAGATCCCGGGACAGGGAACACTGAAGCTTTCTTT.

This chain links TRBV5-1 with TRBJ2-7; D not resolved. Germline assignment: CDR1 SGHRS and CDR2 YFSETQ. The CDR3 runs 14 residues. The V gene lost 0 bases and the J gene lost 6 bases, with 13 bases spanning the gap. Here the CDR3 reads CASSLVSSQPEQYF. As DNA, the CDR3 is TGCGCCAGCAGCTTGGTTTCTTCCCAGCCCGAGCAGTACTTC.

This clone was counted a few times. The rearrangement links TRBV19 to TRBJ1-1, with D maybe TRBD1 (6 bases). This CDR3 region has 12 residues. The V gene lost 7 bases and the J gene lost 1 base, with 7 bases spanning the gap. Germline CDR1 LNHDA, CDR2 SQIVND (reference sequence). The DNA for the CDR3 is TGTGCCAGTAAGACAGGGAACACTGAAGCTTTCTTT. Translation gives CASKTGNTEAFF.

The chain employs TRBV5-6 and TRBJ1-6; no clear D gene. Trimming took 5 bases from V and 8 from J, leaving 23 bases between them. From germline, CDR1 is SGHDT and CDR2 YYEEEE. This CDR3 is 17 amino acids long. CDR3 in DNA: TGTGCCAGCAGTCCCGGCCCTAAACAAGGATATGATTCACCCCTCCACTTT. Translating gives CASSPGPKQGYDSPLHF.

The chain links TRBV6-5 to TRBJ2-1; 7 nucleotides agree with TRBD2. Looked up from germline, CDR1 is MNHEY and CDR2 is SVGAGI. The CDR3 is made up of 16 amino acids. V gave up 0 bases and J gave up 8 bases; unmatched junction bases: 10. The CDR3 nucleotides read TGTGCCAGCAGTTACTCGTCAGGGTCTGGGGGGGATGAGCAGTTCTTC. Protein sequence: CASSYSSGSGGDEQFF.

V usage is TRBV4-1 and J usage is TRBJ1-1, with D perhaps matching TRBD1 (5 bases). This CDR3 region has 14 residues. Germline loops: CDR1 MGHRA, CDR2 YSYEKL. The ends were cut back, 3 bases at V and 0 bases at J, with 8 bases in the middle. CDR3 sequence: CASSHPTVNTEAFF. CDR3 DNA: TGCGCCAGCAGCCACCCGACAGTGAACACTGAAGCTTTCTTT.

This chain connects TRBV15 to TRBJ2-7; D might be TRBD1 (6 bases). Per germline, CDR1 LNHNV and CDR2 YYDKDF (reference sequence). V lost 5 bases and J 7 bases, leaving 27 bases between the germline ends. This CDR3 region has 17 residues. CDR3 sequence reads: CATSPSPLGAAGEEQYV. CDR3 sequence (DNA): TGTGCCACCAGCCCTTCTCCCCTGGGGGCGGCCGGAGAAGAGCAGTACGTC.

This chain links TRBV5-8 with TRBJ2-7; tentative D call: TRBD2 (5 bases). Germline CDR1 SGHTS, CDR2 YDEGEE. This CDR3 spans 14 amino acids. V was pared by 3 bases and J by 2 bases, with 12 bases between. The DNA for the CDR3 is TGTGCCAGCAGCTCGACGGGGATCACCTACGAGCAGTACTTC. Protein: CASSSTGITYEQYF.

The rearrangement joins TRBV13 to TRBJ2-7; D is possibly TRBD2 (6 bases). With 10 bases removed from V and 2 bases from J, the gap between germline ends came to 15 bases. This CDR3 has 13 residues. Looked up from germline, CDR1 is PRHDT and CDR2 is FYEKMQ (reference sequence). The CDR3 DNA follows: TGTGCCACCGGGGACTTGCTCACCTACGAGCAGTACGTC. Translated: CATGDLLTYEQYV.

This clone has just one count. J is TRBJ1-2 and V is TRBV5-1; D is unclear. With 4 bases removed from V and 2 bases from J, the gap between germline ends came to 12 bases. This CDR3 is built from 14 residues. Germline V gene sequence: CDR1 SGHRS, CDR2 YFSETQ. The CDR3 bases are TGCGCCAGCAGCCTGACCGACCCAAACTATGGCTACACCTTC. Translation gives CASSLTDPNYGYTF. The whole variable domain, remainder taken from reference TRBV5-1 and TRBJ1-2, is KAGVTQTPRYLIKTRGQQVTLSCSPISGHRSVSWYQQTPGQGLQFLFEYFSETQRNKGNFPGRFSGRQFSNSRSEMNVSTLELGDSALYLCASSLTDPNYGYTFGSGTRLTVV.

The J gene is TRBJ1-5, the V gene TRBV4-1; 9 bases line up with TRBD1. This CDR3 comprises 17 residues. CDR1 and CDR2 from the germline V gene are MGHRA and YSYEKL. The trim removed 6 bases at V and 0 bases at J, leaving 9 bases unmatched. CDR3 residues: CASSLRDRAISNQPQHF. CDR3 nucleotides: TGCGCCAGCAGTCTCCGGGACAGGGCTATTAGCAATCAGCCCCAGCATTTT.

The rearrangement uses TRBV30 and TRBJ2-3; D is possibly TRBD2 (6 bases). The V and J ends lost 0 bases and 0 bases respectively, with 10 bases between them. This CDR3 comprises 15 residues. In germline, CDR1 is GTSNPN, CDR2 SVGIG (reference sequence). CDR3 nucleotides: TGTGCCTGGAGTGTACTGAGCGGGAGCACAGATACGCAGTATTTT. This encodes CAWSVLSGSTDTQYF.

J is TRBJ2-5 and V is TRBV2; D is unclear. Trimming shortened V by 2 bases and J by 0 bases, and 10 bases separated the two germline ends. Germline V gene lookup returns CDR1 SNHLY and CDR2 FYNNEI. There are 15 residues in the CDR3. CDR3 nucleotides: TGTGCCAGCAGTGAATGGCAGCGTTACCAAGAGACCCAGTACTTC. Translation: CASSEWQRYQETQYF.

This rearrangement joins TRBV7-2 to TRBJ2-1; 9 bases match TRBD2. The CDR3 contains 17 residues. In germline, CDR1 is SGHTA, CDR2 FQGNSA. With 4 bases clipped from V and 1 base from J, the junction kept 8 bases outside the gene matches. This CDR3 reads CASSSAPGLASYNEQFF. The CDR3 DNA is TGTGCCAGCAGCTCCGCCCCGGGACTAGCATCCTACAATGAGCAGTTCTTC.

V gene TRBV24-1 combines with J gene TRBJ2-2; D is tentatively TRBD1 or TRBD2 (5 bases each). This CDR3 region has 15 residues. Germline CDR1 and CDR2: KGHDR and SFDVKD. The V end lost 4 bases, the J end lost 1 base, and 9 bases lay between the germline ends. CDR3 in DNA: TGTGCCACCAGTGACCGGGGACGGAACACCGGGGAGCTGTTTTTT. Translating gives CATSDRGRNTGELFF.